This paragraph covers one T cell receptor beta chain sequence. The length of the CDR3 is 14 residues. Germline V gene lookup returns CDR1 WNHNN and CDR2 SYGVQD (reference sequence). V dropped 8 bases and J dropped 4; count of bases not matched to a gene: 9. This record comes from a study of blood T cell repertoires in COVID-19. Source study methods: Reference gene primer amplification gave nucleated cell count estimates. Libraries were prepared by immunoSEQ multiplex PCR; TCRdb keeps only in-frame clonotypes and omits some of them. From that table come the V and J calls and clone size; the DNA was used to work out D and trimming. The sample carries around 150,000 clones, approximately 95% recorded once.

Sequenced: peripheral blood. The origin of this receptor is an older woman with COVID-19, enrolled during active disease. The chain joins TRBV10-1 to TRBJ1-2, with 8 bases fitting TRBD1. The CDR3 bases are TGCGCCAGCCCTCGGACAGGGAAGTTCTATGGCTACACCTTC. This codes for CASPRTGKFYGYTF.